The sequence of this TCR beta chain was determined in a study of blood T cell repertoires in COVID-19. For the study at large: Both acute and convalescent COVID-19 samples were obtained from the United States, Italy and Spain. The cDNA or gDNA used as material had been derived from T cells, B-cell-depleted T cells, or PBMCs.

The CDR3 is made up of 18 amino acids. Per the study methods: Estimates of nucleated cell counts were drawn from the amplification of reference gene primers. The table came from immunoSEQ multiplex PCR; TCRdb's copy has only in-frame clones and leaves some out. V, J and clone size are those of that table, while D and trimming were read from the DNA. Altogether tens of thousands of clones are present, 70% to 90% being singletons, with the ten largest covering about 15%. A few counts support this clone. This receptor was obtained from an older man with acute or convalescent COVID-19. The chain employs TRBV21-1 and TRBJ1-4; the D call in the table, TRBD1, was not verified against the DNA. TRBV21-1 is termed a pseudogene. The sample was peripheral blood. Here the CDR3 DNA reads TGTGCCAGCAGCAAATGGGACAGCGACCCTGCAACTAATGAAAAACTGTTTTTT. It encodes CASSKWDSDPATNEKLFF.